This entry features one T cell receptor (beta chain) sequence. The germline CDR1 and CDR2 sequences are SGHRS and YFSETQ. The CDR3 has 13 amino acids. Trimming left V 3 bases short and J 2 bases short, with 8 bases between. The data were obtained in a study of cytomegalovirus exposure and HLA in healthy donors. The PCR had 60 Vbeta and 13 Jbeta primers. TCRdb's table, derived via immunoSEQ multiplex PCR, lists solely in-frame clones and lacks some. The sample lists some 170,000 clones; 60% to 80% were seen once. This chain connects TRBV5-1 to TRBJ1-1, with TRBD1 as a possible D gene (6 bases). The TCR sequence derives from a middle-aged man in good health and CMV-seropositive. The specimen sequenced was PBMCs. The CDR3, as DNA: TGCGCCAGCAGCTACAGGGACAACACTGAAGCTTTCTTT. It translates to CASSYRDNTEAFF.